Presented here are 6 T cell receptor beta chains from one specimen sequenced in a study of OX40 agonist ivuxolimab in advanced cancers. Assay: immunoSEQ multiplex PCR; the TCRdb copy retains only in-frame clones and omits some. The sample has about 86,000 clones; around 90% are singletons. The sample consisted of CD4+ or CD8+ T cells sorted from blood, taken in a trial of the OX40 agonist ivuxolimab. The origin of the receptors is an adult with an advanced solid tumor such as melanoma, head and neck, liver or kidney cancer.

The chain's CDR3 is CASSIGTPGNTIYF. The DNA of the CDR3 is TGTGCCAGCAGCATCGGGACACCTGGAAACACCATATATTTT. This rearrangement joins TRBV13 to TRBJ1-3, with D tentatively TRBD1 (6 bases). Germline CDR1 is PRHDT and CDR2 is FYEKMQ (reference sequence). The V and J ends lost 5 bases and 2 bases respectively, with 10 bases between them. The CDR3 has 14 residues.

The rearrangement joins TRBV25-1 to TRBJ2-3; D may be TRBD1 (6 bases). Germline CDR1 reads MGHDK; CDR2 reads SYGVNS. CDR3 size: 13 residues. Trimming shortened V by 3 bases and J by 3 bases, and 7 bases separated the two germline ends. The CDR3 bases are TGTGCCAGCAGTGACAGGGGTACAGATACGCAGTATTTT. This encodes CASSDRGTDTQYF.

The rearrangement links TRBV7-3 to TRBJ2-7, with a tentative D call TRBD1 (6 bases). V dropped 1 base and J dropped 4 bases, with 11 bases sitting between them. Germline lookup yields CDR1 SGHTA and CDR2 FQGTGA. The CDR3 is 14 amino acids. The CDR3 nucleotides are TGTGCCAGCAGCTTAAGTACAGGGCCGTACGAGCAGTACTTC. It is translated as CASSLSTGPYEQYF.

This sequence joins TRBV10-3 and TRBJ1-1; TRBD1 is a possible D gene (5 bases). Between the trimmed V and J ends, which lost 4 bases and 4 bases, there was a span of 13 bases. Germline CDR1 ENHRY, CDR2 SYGVKD. CDR3 length equals 14 residues. The CDR3 here is CAISVSGRATEAFF. For the CDR3, the DNA is TGTGCCATCAGTGTCTCAGGGAGGGCCACTGAAGCTTTCTTT.

This clone has just one count. This chain joins TRBV5-1 and TRBJ2-5, with 7 positions matching TRBD2. J gave up 5 bases and V 0 bases, and 1 base lay outside the gene matches. CDR3 length: 13 residues. CDR1 is SGHRS, CDR2 YFSETQ, per germline. CDR3 in DNA: TGCGCCAGCAGCTTGGTCGGGGGGGAGACCCAGTACTTC. Amino acids: CASSLVGGETQYF.

The CDR3 DNA follows: TGTGCCAGCAGACAACTTGGCACTAATGAAAAACTGTTTTTT. Translation: CASRQLGTNEKLFF. V and J are TRBV6-6 and TRBJ1-4; D remains ambiguous. From germline, CDR1 is MNHNY and CDR2 SVGAGI (reference sequence). The CDR3 extends over 14 amino acids. V lost 6 bases to trimming and J lost 2 bases, with 10 bases between them.